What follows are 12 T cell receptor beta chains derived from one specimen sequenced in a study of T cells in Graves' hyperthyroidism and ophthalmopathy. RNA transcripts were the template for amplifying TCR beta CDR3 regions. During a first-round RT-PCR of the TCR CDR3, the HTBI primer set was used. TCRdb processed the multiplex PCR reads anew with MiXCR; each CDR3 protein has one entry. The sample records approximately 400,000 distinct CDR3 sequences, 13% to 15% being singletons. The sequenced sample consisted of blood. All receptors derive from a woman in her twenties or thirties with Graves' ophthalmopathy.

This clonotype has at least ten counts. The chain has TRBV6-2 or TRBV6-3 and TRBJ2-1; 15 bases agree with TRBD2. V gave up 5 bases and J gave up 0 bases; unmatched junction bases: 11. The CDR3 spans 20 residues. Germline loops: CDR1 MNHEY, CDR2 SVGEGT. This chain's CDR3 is CASSHDFGLAGGISYNEQFF. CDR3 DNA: TGTGCCAGCAGTCATGACTTTGGACTAGCGGGGGGGATCTCCTACAATGAGCAGTTCTTC.

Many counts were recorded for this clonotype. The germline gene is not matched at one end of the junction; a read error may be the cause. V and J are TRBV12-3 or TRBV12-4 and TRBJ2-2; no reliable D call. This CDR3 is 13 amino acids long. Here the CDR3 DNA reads TGTGCCAGCAGCTTAGGGCTCACCGGGGAGCTGTTTTTT. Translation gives CASSLGLTGELFF.

Here the CDR3 reads CASSRDPRGNTIYF. In nucleotides, the CDR3 is TGTGCCAGCAGCCGAGACCCCCGTGGAAACACCATATATTTT. The chain has TRBV7-2 and TRBJ1-3; D uncertain. This CDR3 contains 14 residues. From germline, CDR1 is SGHTA and CDR2 FQGNSA. V lost 5 bases, J lost 3 bases, and 11 bases lay in between.

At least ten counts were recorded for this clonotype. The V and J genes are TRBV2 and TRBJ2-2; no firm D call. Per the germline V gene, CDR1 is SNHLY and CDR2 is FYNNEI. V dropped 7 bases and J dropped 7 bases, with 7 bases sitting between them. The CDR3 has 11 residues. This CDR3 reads CASNRGGELFF. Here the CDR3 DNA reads TGTGCCAGCAATCGAGGCGGGGAGCTGTTTTTT. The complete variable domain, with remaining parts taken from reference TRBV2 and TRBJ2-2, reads EPEVTQTPSHQVTQMGQEVILRCVPISNHLYFYWYRQILGQKVEFLVSFYNNEISEKSEIFDDQFSVERPDGSNFTLKIRSTKLEDSAMYFCASNRGGELFFGEGSRLTVL.

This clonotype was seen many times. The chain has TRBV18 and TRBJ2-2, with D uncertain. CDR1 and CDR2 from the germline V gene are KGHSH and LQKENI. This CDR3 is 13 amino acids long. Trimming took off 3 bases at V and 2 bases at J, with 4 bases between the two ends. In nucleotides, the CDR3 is TGTGCCAGCTCACCCAGTAACACCGGGGAGCTGTTTTTT. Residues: CASSPSNTGELFF.

For the CDR3, the DNA is TGTGCCAGCAGTTTGGTCACAGGGAACAATGAGCAGTTCTTC. It is translated as CASSLVTGNNEQFF. V is TRBV12-3 or TRBV12-4 and J is TRBJ2-1; maybe TRBD1 (6 bases). This CDR3 has 14 residues. V lost 3 bases and J lost 5, with 11 bases in between.

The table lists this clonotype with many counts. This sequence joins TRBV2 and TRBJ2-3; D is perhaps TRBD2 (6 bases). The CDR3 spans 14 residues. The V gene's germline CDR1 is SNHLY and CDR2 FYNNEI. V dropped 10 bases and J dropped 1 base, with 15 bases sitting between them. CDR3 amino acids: CATSASGGTDTQYF. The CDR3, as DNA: TGTGCCACCTCAGCTTCGGGGGGCACAGATACGCAGTATTTT.

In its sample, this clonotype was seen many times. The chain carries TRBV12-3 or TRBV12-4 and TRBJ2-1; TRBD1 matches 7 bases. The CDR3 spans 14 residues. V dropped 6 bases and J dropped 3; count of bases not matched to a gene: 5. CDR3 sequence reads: CASRQGSIYNEQFF. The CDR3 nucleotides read TGTGCCAGCAGACAGGGGTCCATCTACAATGAGCAGTTCTTC.

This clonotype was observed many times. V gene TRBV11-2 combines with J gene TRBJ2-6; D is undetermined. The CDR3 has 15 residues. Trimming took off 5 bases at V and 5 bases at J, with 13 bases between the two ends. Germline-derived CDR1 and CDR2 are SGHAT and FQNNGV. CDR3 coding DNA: TGTGCCAGCAGCCCACTGGCCTTTAGGGCCAACGTCCTGACTTTC. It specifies CASSPLAFRANVLTF.

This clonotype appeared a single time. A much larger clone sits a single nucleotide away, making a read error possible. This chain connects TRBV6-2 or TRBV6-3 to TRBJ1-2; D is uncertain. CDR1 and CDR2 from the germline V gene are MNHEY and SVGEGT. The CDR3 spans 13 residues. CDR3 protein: CASRVDETGPQAF. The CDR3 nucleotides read TGTGCCAGCAGGGTCGACGAGACCGGCCCCCAAGCCTTC.

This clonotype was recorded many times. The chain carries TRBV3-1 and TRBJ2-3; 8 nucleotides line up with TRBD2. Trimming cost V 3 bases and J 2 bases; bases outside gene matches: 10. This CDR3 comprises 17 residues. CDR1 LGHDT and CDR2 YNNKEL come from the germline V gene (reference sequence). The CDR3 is CASSQRSGSGDTDTQYF. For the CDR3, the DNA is TGTGCCAGCAGCCAGAGGAGTGGTAGCGGGGACACAGATACGCAGTATTTT.

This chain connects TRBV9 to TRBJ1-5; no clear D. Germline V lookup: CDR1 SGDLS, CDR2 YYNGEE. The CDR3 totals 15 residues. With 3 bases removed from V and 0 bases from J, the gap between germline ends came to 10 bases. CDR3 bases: TGTGCCAGCAGCGGTAGGGCAGATAGCAATCAGCCCCAGCATTTT. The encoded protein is CASSGRADSNQPQHF.